The 20 T cell receptor beta chains given below trace back to one sample, sequenced in a study of early T cells in non-severe SARS-CoV-2 infection. In TCRdb, the 5' RACE reads were re-called with MiXCR into one record per CDR3 protein. The top ten hold around 6.1% of the sample, which has about 48,000 distinct CDR3 sequences, more than 6.5% seen once. Sequences were obtained from whole blood. The source of these receptors is an adult who was a healthcare worker with PCR-confirmed SARS-CoV-2 infection or an uninfected control (not recorded which).

The chain combines TRBV14 with TRBJ2-7; 9 bases match TRBD2. The germline V gene encodes CDR1 SGHDN and CDR2 FVKESK. V shed 3 bases, J shed 3 bases, and the junction held 3 bases outside the gene matches. CDR3 length: 14 amino acids. CDR3 loop: CASSHPAGGYEQYF. The CDR3 DNA is TGTGCCAGCAGCCATCCAGCGGGGGGCTACGAGCAGTACTTC.

This clonotype was seen a handful of times. The chain couples TRBV6-5 to TRBJ2-3, with TRBD2 as a possible D gene (5 bases). Trimming pared 1 base from V and 3 bases from J, leaving 8 bases between. Germline V gene lookup returns CDR1 MNHEY and CDR2 SVGAGI. This CDR3 is built from 14 residues. The CDR3 is CASSYYRGTDTQYF. The CDR3 bases are TGTGCCAGCAGTTACTACCGGGGTACAGATACGCAGTATTTT.

The chain is built from TRBV5-4 and TRBJ1-2; D is possibly TRBD1 (6 bases). Germline V CDR1 and CDR2: SGHNT, YYREEE (reference sequence). Trimming took 0 bases from V and 2 from J, leaving 8 bases between them. This CDR3 is 14 amino acids long. CDR3 bases: TGTGCCAGCAGCTTGGAGCAGGGGAACTATGGCTACACCTTC. This codes for CASSLEQGNYGYTF.

This clonotype has a handful of counts. The genes are TRBV20-1 and TRBJ2-1; 8 nucleotides agree with TRBD2. Trimming at V came to 0 bases and at J to 7 bases, leaving 8 bases not matched to a gene. This CDR3 has 15 residues. CDR1 DFQATT and CDR2 SNEGSKA come from the germline V gene (reference sequence). As DNA, the CDR3 is TGCAGTGCTAGAGATGACGGGGGGGCCCGAAATGAGCAGTTCTTC. Protein: CSARDDGGARNEQFF.

This clonotype was detected many times. The chain couples TRBV2 to TRBJ1-5; tentatively, D is TRBD1 (6 bases). The germline V and J ends were trimmed by 3 bases and 6 bases, with 12 bases remaining between them. This CDR3 is 14 amino acids long. The germline CDR1 and CDR2 sequences are SNHLY and FYNNEI. The CDR3, as DNA: TGTGCCAGCAGTGATAGGCCAGGGGCTCAGCCCCAGCATTTT. Translated: CASSDRPGAQPQHF.

This clonotype was counted many times. This chain links TRBV20-1 with TRBJ1-2, with D tentatively TRBD1 (5 bases). The germline CDR1 and CDR2 sequences are DFQATT and SNEGSKA (reference sequence). Trimming took 3 bases from V and 2 from J, leaving 10 bases between them. The CDR3 covers 13 residues. CDR3 bases: TGCAGTGCTAGGGTAGGGGACAACTATGGCTACACCTTC. Residues: CSARVGDNYGYTF.

This clonotype was observed many times. This chain connects TRBV7-2 to TRBJ1-5; no reliable D call. The CDR3 runs 14 residues. The ends were cut back, 3 bases at V and 3 bases at J, with 9 bases in the middle. Germline values: CDR1 SGHTA, CDR2 FQGNSA. The CDR3 loop is CASSFKQFNQPQHF. The CDR3 region has the DNA TGTGCCAGCAGCTTTAAACAATTCAATCAGCCCCAGCATTTT.

V gene TRBV5-1 combines with J gene TRBJ2-7; D is unresolved. V was shortened by 0 bases and J by 5 bases, with 3 bases between the two germline ends. This CDR3 is built from 11 residues. Germline CDR1 is SGHRS and CDR2 is YFSETQ. The CDR3 reads CASSLENEQYF. DNA of the CDR3: TGCGCCAGCAGCTTGGAGAACGAGCAGTACTTC.

The chain links TRBV6-1 to TRBJ2-3; TRBD1 matches at 9 bases. From germline, CDR1 is MNHNS and CDR2 SASEGT. V lost 7 bases to trimming and J lost 4 bases; unmatched junction nucleotides: 12. The CDR3 is 16 residues long. In DNA, the CDR3 is TGTGCCAGCACCGCACAGGGGGCTTTAAGTGCAGATACGCAGTATTTT. It translates to CASTAQGALSADTQYF.

This clonotype was seen many times. The chain carries TRBV6-2 or TRBV6-3 and TRBJ1-5; D is perhaps TRBD1 (5 bases). V lost 2 bases and J 4 bases, leaving 6 bases between the germline ends. Looked up from germline, CDR1 is MNHEY and CDR2 is SVGEGT. The CDR3 length is 13 residues. The CDR3 sequence is CASSYRGNQPQHF. As DNA, the CDR3 is TGTGCCAGCAGTTACCGGGGGAATCAGCCCCAGCATTTT.

This clonotype was detected many times. This rearrangement joins TRBV11-2 to TRBJ2-7, with D unclear. CDR1 is SGHAT and CDR2 is FQNNGV in the germline V gene. V shed 1 base and J shed 0 bases, with 13 bases lying between them. The CDR3 spans 16 residues. CDR3 sequence reads: CASSLVGRMSSYEQYF. CDR3 coding DNA: TGTGCCAGCAGCTTAGTTGGACGGATGAGCTCCTACGAGCAGTACTTC.

This clonotype turned up a few times. This chain links TRBV6-2 or TRBV6-3 with TRBJ2-1; 11 bases are shared with TRBD2. The V segment lost 7 bases and the J segment 6 bases; nucleotides outside the gene matches: 5. CDR3 length equals 14 residues. Germline CDR1 reads MNHEY; CDR2 reads SVGEGT. Here the CDR3 reads CASKTSGEPNEQFF. DNA for the CDR3: TGTGCCAGCAAGACTAGCGGGGAGCCCAATGAGCAGTTCTTC.

This clonotype has ten or more counts. The chain couples TRBV27 to TRBJ2-3; 8 nucleotides align to TRBD2. Germline lookup yields CDR1 MNHEY and CDR2 SMNVEV (reference sequence). This CDR3 has 16 residues. J was trimmed by 4 bases and V by 4 bases; bases with no gene match: 10. This chain's CDR3 is CASSSPGLGIPDTQYF. The CDR3 DNA sequence: TGTGCCAGCAGTTCCCCGGGACTAGGTATCCCAGATACGCAGTATTTT.

This clonotype was seen a few times. The CDR3 carries no conserved terminal phenylalanine or tryptophan, so it likely arises from a read error. No DNA is shown, since the ends of the CDR3 on it are uncertain; the CDR3 is the one TCRdb lists. V gene TRBV15 combines with J gene TRBJ1-1. Germline CDR1 is LNHNV and CDR2 is YYDKDF (reference sequence). The CDR3 spans 9 amino acids, including both terminal residues. The CDR3 spells CATRIPGPI.

This clonotype has a handful of counts. The DNA for the CDR3 is TGTGCCAGCAGCCTTCTCTCAGGGACTAGCGGGGCCATCACCAATGAGCAGTTCTTC. Translated: CASSLLSGTSGAITNEQFF. The chain has TRBV11-2 and TRBJ2-1; 13 nucleotides agree with TRBD2. This CDR3 contains 19 residues. CDR1 is SGHAT, CDR2 FQNNGV, per germline. V was clipped by 5 bases and J by 6 bases; unmatched bases: 16.

This clonotype was detected many times. V and J are TRBV3-1 and TRBJ1-2, with D maybe TRBD1 (5 bases). Trimming left V 1 base short and J 8 bases short, with 11 bases between. The CDR3 sequence is 13 residues long. Germline V gene sequence: CDR1 LGHDT, CDR2 YNNKEL (reference sequence). In DNA, the CDR3 is TGTGCCAGCAGCCAAGGCAGGGTTGGAGGCTACACCTTC. Translation gives CASSQGRVGGYTF.

This clonotype turned up a few times. The V gene is TRBV11-2, the J gene TRBJ2-7; 7 positions agree with TRBD2. The CDR3 has 16 amino acids. The germline CDR1 and CDR2 sequences are SGHAT and FQNNGV. Unmatched junction bases numbered 12, after V lost 5 bases and J lost 2 bases. CDR3 in DNA: TGTGCCAGCAGCCCACTACGTAGGGAGGGTACCTACGAGCAGTACTTC. It specifies CASSPLRREGTYEQYF.

This clonotype has ten or more counts. The chain couples TRBV29-1 to TRBJ2-5; a possible D gene is TRBD2 (5 bases). In germline, CDR1 is SQVTM, CDR2 ANQGSEA. CDR3 size: 12 residues. With 3 bases removed from V and 5 bases from J, the gap between germline ends came to 10 bases. In DNA, the CDR3 is TGCAGCGTTGATGAGGGCCTGGAGACCCAGTACTTC. Amino acids: CSVDEGLETQYF.

A few counts support this clonotype. The chain recombines TRBV3-1 with TRBJ2-1, with 12 nucleotides matching TRBD2. The CDR3 covers 17 residues. With V trimmed by 4 bases and J by 3 bases, 7 bases remained unmatched. The germline V gene encodes CDR1 LGHDT and CDR2 YNNKEL (reference sequence). CDR3: CASSPLAGGDRYNEQFF. The CDR3 bases are TGTGCCAGCAGCCCACTAGCGGGGGGCGATCGCTACAATGAGCAGTTCTTC.

This clonotype was recorded many times. The V call is TRBV29-1, the J call TRBJ2-1, with D uncertain. This CDR3 is built from 12 residues. Trimming removed 5 bases at V and 2 bases at J, with 7 bases between. Germline loops: CDR1 SQVTM, CDR2 ANQGSEA. The CDR3 is CSVPATYNEQFF. The CDR3 region has the DNA TGCAGCGTTCCGGCCACCTACAATGAGCAGTTCTTC.